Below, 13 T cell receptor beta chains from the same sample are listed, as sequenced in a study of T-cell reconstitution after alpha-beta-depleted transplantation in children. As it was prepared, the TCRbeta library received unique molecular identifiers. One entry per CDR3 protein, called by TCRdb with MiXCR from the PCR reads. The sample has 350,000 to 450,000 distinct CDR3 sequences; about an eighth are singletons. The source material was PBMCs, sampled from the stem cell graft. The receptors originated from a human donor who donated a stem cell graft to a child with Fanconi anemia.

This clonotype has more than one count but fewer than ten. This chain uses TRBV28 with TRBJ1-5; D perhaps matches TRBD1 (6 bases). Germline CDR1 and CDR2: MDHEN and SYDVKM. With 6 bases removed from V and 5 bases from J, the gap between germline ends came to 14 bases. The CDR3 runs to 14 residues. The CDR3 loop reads CASREQGIYQPQHF. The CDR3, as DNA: TGTGCCAGCAGGGAACAGGGTATCTATCAGCCCCAGCATTTT.

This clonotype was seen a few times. This chain's CDR3 is CASSLDGTGDEQYV. The CDR3 region has the DNA TGCGCCAGCAGCTTGGACGGGACAGGGGACGAGCAGTACGTC. The chain combines TRBV5-1 with TRBJ2-7; 10 nucleotides agree with TRBD1. Germline CDR1 reads SGHRS; CDR2 reads YFSETQ. The CDR3 sequence is 14 residues long. V shed 0 bases and J 5 bases; nucleotides not matched to a gene: 2.

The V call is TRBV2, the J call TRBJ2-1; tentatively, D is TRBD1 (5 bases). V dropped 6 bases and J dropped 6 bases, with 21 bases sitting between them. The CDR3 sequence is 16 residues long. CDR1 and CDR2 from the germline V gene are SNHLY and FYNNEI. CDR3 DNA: TGTGCCAGCAGCCCAAGGGGCTATTCGTCGGGCAATGAGCAGTTCTTC. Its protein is CASSPRGYSSGNEQFF.

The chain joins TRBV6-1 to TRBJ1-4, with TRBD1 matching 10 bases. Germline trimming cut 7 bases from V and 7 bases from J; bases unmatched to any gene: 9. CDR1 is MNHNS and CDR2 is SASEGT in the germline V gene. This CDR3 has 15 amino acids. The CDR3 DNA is TGTGCCAGCACTGACACCGGGACAGGGGCTGAAAAACTGTTTTTT. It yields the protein CASTDTGTGAEKLFF.

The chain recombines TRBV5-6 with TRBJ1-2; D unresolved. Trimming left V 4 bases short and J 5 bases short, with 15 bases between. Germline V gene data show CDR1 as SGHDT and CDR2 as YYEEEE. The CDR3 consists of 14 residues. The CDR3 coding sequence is TGTGCCAGCAGCGCGGCCGCGGCGGGGTATGGCTACACCTTC. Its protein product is CASSAAAAGYGYTF. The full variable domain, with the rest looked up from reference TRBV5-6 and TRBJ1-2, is DAGVTQSPTHLIKTRGQQVTLRCSPKSGHDTVSWYQQALGQGPQFIFQYYEEEERQRGNFPDRFSGHQFPNYSSELNVNALLLGDSALYLCASSAAAAGYGYTFGSGTRLTVV.

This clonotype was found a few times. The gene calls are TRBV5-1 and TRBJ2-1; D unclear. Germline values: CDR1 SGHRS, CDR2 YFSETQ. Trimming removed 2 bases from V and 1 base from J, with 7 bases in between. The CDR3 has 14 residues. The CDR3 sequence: CASSLQMSYNEQFF. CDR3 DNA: TGCGCCAGCAGCTTACAAATGTCCTACAATGAGCAGTTCTTC.

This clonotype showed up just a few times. In DNA, the CDR3 is TGTGCCAGCAGCCAAGGGACGCGAGGGGCATCAGGGAGTGGGCCCCAGCATTTT. Amino acids: CASSQGTRGASGSGPQHF. The chain couples TRBV3-1 to TRBJ1-5, with D possibly matching TRBD1 (5 bases). Germline V gene sequence: CDR1 LGHDT, CDR2 YNNKEL (reference sequence). The CDR3 loop spans 18 amino acids. Trimming removed 1 base at V and 9 bases at J, with 25 bases between.

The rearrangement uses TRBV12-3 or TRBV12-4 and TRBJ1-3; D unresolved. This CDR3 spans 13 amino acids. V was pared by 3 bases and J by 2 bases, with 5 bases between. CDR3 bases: TGTGCCAGCAGTTTTGGGGCTGGAAACACCATATATTTT. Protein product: CASSFGAGNTIYF.

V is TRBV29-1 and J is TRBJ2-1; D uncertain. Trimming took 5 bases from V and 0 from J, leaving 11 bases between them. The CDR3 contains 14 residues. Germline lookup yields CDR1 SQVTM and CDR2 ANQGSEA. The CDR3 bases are TGCAGCGTTCTCGACCCAAGCTCCTACAATGAGCAGTTCTTC. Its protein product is CSVLDPSSYNEQFF.

As DNA, the CDR3 is TGTGCCAGCTCACCATCCCCGGGATACGCCCTCCAGAACACCGGGGAGCTGTTTTTT. Protein product: CASSPSPGYALQNTGELFF. The chain carries TRBV18 and TRBJ2-2; the D gene is possibly TRBD2 (5 bases). V was clipped by 2 bases and J by 1 base, with 20 bases between them. Germline lookup yields CDR1 KGHSH and CDR2 LQKENI. The CDR3 contains 19 residues. The full variable domain, in which reference TRBV18 and TRBJ2-2 provide the parts outside the CDR3, is NAGVMQNPRHLVRRRGQEARLRCSPMKGHSHVYWYRQLPEEGLKFMVYLQKENIIDESGMPKERFSAEFPKEGPSILRIQQVVRGDSAAYFCASSPSPGYALQNTGELFFGEGSRLTVL.

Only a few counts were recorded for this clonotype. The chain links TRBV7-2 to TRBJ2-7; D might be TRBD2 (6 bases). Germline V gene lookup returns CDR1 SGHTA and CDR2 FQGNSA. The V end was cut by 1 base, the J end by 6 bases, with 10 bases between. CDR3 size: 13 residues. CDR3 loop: CASSLVRGGEQYV. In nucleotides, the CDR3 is TGTGCCAGCAGCTTAGTTAGGGGAGGCGAGCAGTACGTC.

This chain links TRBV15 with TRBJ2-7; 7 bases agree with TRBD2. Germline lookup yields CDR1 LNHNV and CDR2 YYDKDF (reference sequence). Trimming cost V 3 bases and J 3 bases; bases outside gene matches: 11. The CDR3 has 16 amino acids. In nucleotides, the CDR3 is TGTGCCACCAGCAGCTTCTTTGCGGGGGTCAACTACGAGCAGTACTTC. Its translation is CATSSFFAGVNYEQYF.

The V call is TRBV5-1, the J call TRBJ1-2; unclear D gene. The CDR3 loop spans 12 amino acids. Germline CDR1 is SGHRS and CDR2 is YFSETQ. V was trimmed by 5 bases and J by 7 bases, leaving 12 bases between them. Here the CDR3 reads CASSPDRAGYTF. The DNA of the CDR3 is TGCGCCAGCAGTCCCGACCGGGCTGGCTACACCTTC.